This TCR beta chain was observed in a study of blood T cell repertoires in COVID-19. The wider study: Sources were T cells, B-cell-depleted T cells, or PBMCs; the material itself was cDNA or gDNA.

Participants spanned ages about 18 to 95 years and resided in roughly 22 US areas. Participant reports of clinical history set cohort assignment. This CDR3 region has 14 residues. Germline V lookup: CDR1 MNHEY, CDR2 SMNVEV (reference sequence). Trimming removed 5 bases from V and 11 bases from J; junction bases left unmatched: 7. The data were produced by immunoSEQ multiplex PCR, yet TCRdb's version contains in-frame clones alone and is incomplete. The top ten hold around 10% of the sample, which has over 110,000 clones, about 87% seen once. The specimen was PBMCs or T cells enriched from blood (not recorded which). This TCR was sampled from a man aged 55 to 69 who had recovered from COVID-19. The chain has TRBV27 and TRBJ1-6; 9 nucleotides match TRBD1. CDR3 sequence reads: CASSAGQGLTPLHF. In DNA, the CDR3 is TGTGCCAGCAGTGCGGGACAGGGATTGACACCCCTCCACTTT.